The text below deals with one TCR beta chain. The sample holds other DNA sequences that translate to the same CDR3. This sample was included in a study of blood T cell repertoires in COVID-19. About the study: Samples of COVID-19 (acute and convalescent) were obtained from the United States, Italy and Spain. From T cells, B-cell-depleted T cells, or PBMCs came the material, which was cDNA or gDNA.

The ends were cut back, 1 base at V and 7 bases at J, with 8 bases in the middle. Germline CDR1 is SGHTA and CDR2 is FQGNSA. This CDR3 is 13 amino acids long. How the authors handled the data: Amplification of reference gene primers was used by the study to estimate nucleated cell counts. Generated by immunoSEQ multiplex PCR, the TCRdb table keeps only in-frame clones and is missing some. Clonal size and the V and J genes are those of that table, whereas D and trimming came from the DNA. The data show about 75,000 clones, 70% to 85% seen once. This chain uses TRBV7-2 with TRBJ1-5; D might be TRBD1 (6 bases). Sequenced material: peripheral blood. The origin of this receptor is a woman aged 45-59 years with acute or convalescent COVID-19. The CDR3 DNA is TGTGCCAGCAGCTTAGAGGGGGAGCAGCCCCAGCATTTT. It encodes CASSLEGEQPQHF.